A single sample gave rise to the 9 T cell receptor beta chains below, sequenced in a study of blood T cell repertoires in COVID-19. Sequenced by immunoSEQ multiplex PCR; TCRdb stores in-frame clones only, minus some. The sample holds about 180,000 clones; roughly three quarters are singletons and the top ten take around 14%. The sequencing input was PBMCs or T cells enriched from blood (not recorded which). The source of these receptors is a man aged 60-69 years who had been exposed to COVID-19.

The rearrangement uses TRBV9 and TRBJ2-7, with D possibly TRBD1 on 6 matching bases. V was clipped by 3 bases and J by 1 base, with 17 bases between them. The CDR3 is 16 amino acids. Per germline, CDR1 SGDLS and CDR2 YYNGEE. Here the CDR3 DNA reads TGTGCCAGCAGCGAGGGGGAAGGGCGAGGTTCCTACGAGCAGTACTTC. Amino acid sequence: CASSEGEGRGSYEQYF.

The genes are TRBV7-2 and TRBJ2-5, with TRBD2 identical over 7 bases. Trimming cost V 2 bases and J 2 bases; bases outside gene matches: 5. The CDR3 has 15 residues. In germline, CDR1 is SGHTA, CDR2 FQGNSA. The DNA for the CDR3 is TGTGCCAGCAGCTTACGGCTAGCGGATCAAGAGACCCAGTACTTC. Translating it yields CASSLRLADQETQYF.

The chain couples TRBV3-1 (or the pseudogene TRBV3-2) to TRBJ2-7; 9 bases align to TRBD2. The CDR3 length is 14 residues. Trimming removed 9 bases from V and 5 bases from J; junction bases left unmatched: 11. CDR1 LGHDT and CDR2 YNNKEL come from the germline V gene (reference sequence). CDR3 bases: TGTGCCAGACAAAGGGGACTAGCCCACAACGAGCAGTACTTC. This translates into CARQRGLAHNEQYF.

The chain recombines TRBV30 with TRBJ2-7; 9 nucleotides agree with TRBD2. V shed 3 bases and J 4 bases; nucleotides not matched to a gene: 7. Germline lookup yields CDR1 GTSNPN and CDR2 SVGIG (reference sequence). The CDR3 length is 14 residues. In DNA, the CDR3 is TGTGCCTGGAGCCCCGGGACTAGCAGTTACGAGCAGTACTTC. This translates into CAWSPGTSSYEQYF.

CDR3 DNA sequence: TGTGCTAGTGGCGATATACTGCAGGGGGCAGCGAACACCGGGGAGCTGTTTTTT. Residues: CASGDILQGAANTGELFF. This chain connects TRBV12-5 to TRBJ2-2; 8 nucleotides line up with TRBD1. The V gene end was trimmed by 6 bases and the J gene end by 0 bases; junction bases not matched to a gene: 12. Per germline, CDR1 LGHNT and CDR2 FRNRAP. This CDR3 region has 18 residues.

The chain has TRBV7-2 and TRBJ2-1, with no clear D. Germline assignment: CDR1 SGHTA and CDR2 FQGNSA. V gave up 5 bases and J gave up 2 bases, with 7 bases separating them. The CDR3 extends over 13 amino acids. DNA for the CDR3: TGTGCCAGCAGCCCGGTGACCTACAATGAGCAGTTCTTC. Translated, it gives CASSPVTYNEQFF. The full variable domain, with the rest looked up from reference TRBV7-2 and TRBJ2-1, is GAGVSQSPSNKVTEKGKDVELRCDPISGHTALYWYRQSLGQGLEFLIYFQGNSAPDKSGLPSDRFSAERTGGSVSTLTIQRTQQEDSAVYLCASSPVTYNEQFFGPGTRLTVL.

This chain joins TRBV28 and TRBJ1-1, with TRBD1 as a possible D gene (5 bases). CDR3 size: 14 residues. V lost 3 bases, J lost 0 bases, and 8 bases lay in between. In germline, CDR1 is MDHEN, CDR2 SYDVKM. The CDR3 loop reads CASSFTGMNTEAFF. CDR3 bases: TGTGCCAGCAGTTTTACAGGAATGAACACTGAAGCTTTCTTT.

The chain combines TRBV9 with TRBJ1-5; D possibly corresponds to TRBD1 (5 bases). This CDR3 has 16 residues. Trimming pared 0 bases from V and 7 bases from J, leaving 17 bases between. Germline CDR1 reads SGDLS; CDR2 reads YYNGEE. For the CDR3, the DNA is TGTGCCAGCAGCGTAGGGGCAGGGAAAGTCGGGCAGCCCCAGCATTTT. Its translation: CASSVGAGKVGQPQHF.

The CDR3 loop reads CASSRDRQNTEAFF. CDR3 DNA: TGTGCCAGCTCCCGGGACAGGCAGAACACTGAAGCTTTCTTT. The rearrangement joins TRBV18 to TRBJ1-1; 8 bases fit TRBD1. Germline trimming cut 6 bases from V and 1 base from J; bases unmatched to any gene: 4. From germline, CDR1 is KGHSH and CDR2 LQKENI. CDR3 size: 14 residues. Full variable domain (missing parts from reference TRBV18 and TRBJ1-1): NAGVMQNPRHLVRRRGQEARLRCSPMKGHSHVYWYRQLPEEGLKFMVYLQKENIIDESGMPKERFSAEFPKEGPSILRIQQVVRGDSAAYFCASSRDRQNTEAFFGQGTRLTVV.